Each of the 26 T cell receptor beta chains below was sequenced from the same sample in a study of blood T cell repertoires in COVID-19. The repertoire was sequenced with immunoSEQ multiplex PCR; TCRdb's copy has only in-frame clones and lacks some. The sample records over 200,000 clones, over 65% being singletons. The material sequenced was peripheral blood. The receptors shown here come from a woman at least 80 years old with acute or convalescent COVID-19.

The CDR3 loop reads CASMGGYGYTF. The CDR3 DNA reads as TGTGCCAGCATGGGGGGCTATGGCTACACCTTC. The chain recombines TRBV27 with TRBJ1-2; possible D gene TRBD1, 5 bases. The CDR3 has 11 amino acids. V shed 7 bases and J shed 4 bases, with 7 bases lying between them. Germline CDR1 MNHEY, CDR2 SMNVEV (reference sequence).

CDR3: CASSPPLRGGAGDTQYF. CDR3 in DNA: TGTGCCAGCAGCCCACCTCTTCGCGGGGGGGCCGGGGATACGCAGTATTTT. The chain is built from TRBV7-2 and TRBJ2-3, with 9 nucleotides matching TRBD2. Germline CDR1 and CDR2: SGHTA and FQGNSA. With 5 bases clipped from V and 6 bases from J, the junction kept 15 bases outside the gene matches. The CDR3 runs to 17 residues.

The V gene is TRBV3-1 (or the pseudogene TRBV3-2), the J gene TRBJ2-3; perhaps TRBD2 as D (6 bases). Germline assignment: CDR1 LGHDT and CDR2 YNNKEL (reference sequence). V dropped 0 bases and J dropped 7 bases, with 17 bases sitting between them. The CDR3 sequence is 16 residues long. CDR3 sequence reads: CASSQDIWAGRNTQYF. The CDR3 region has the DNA TGTGCCAGCAGCCAAGATATTTGGGCGGGACGGAATACGCAGTATTTT.

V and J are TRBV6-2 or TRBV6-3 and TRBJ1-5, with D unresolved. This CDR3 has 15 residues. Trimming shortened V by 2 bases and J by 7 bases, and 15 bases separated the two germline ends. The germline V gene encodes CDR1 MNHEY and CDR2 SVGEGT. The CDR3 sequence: CASSYRGGVSQPQHF. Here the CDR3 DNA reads TGTGCCAGCAGTTACCGGGGAGGCGTCAGCCAGCCCCAGCATTTT.

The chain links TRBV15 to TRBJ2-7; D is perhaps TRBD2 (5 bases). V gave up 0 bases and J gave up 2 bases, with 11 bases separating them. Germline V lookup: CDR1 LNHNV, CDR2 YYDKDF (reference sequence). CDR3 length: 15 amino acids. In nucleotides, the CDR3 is TGTGCCACCAGCAGAGATTTTCGGGGAGCCTACGAGCAGTACTTC. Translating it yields CATSRDFRGAYEQYF.

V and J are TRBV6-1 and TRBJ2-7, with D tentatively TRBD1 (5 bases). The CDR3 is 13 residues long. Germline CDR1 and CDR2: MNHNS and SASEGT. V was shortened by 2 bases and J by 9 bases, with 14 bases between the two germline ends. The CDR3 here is CASSETDILGQYF. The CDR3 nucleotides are TGTGCCAGCAGTGAAACGGACATCCTGGGGCAGTACTTC.

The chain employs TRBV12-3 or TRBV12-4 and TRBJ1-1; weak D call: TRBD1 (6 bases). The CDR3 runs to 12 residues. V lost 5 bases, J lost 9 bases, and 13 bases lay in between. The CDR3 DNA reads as TGTGCCAGCAGTCTATTGGGACACAAAGCTTTCTTT. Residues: CASSLLGHKAFF.

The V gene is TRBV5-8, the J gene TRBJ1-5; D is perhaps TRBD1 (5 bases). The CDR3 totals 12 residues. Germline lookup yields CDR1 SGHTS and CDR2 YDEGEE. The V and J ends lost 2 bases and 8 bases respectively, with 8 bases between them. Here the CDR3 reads CASSFRGEPQHF. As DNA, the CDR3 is TGTGCCAGCAGCTTTCGGGGGGAGCCCCAGCATTTT.

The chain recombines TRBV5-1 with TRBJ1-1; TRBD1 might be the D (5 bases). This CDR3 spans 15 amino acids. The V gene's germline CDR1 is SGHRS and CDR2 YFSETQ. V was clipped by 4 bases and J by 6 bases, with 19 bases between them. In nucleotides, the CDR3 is TGCGCCAGCAGCATCACGGGACCAGCGGGCGCTGAAGCTTTCTTT. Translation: CASSITGPAGAEAFF.

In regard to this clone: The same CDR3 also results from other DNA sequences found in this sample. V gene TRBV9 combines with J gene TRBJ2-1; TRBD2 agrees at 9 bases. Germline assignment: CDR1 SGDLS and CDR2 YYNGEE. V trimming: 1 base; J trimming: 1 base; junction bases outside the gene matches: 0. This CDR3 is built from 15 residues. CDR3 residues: CASSVSGGSYNEQFF. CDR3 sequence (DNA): TGTGCCAGCAGCGTAAGCGGGGGGTCCTACAATGAGCAGTTCTTC.

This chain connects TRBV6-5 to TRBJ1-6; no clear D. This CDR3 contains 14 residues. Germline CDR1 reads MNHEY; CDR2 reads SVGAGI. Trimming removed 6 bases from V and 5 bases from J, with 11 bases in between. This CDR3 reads CASREPFDNSPLHF. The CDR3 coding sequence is TGTGCCAGCAGGGAGCCTTTTGATAATTCACCCCTCCACTTT.

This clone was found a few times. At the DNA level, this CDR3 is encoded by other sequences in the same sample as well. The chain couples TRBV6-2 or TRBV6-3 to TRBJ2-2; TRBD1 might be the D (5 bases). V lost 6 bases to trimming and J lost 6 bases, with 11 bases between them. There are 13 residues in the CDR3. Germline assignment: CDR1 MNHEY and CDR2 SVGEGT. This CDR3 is CASSFDRSGELFF. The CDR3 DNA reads TGTGCCAGCAGCTTTGACAGATCCGGGGAGCTGTTTTTT.

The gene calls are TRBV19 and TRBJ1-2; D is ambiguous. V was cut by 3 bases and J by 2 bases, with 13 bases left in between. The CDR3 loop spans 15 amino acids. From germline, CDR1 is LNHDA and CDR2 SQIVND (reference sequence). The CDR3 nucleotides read TGTGCCAGTAGTATTGAGGGAGGGCAGAACTATGGCTACACCTTC. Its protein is CASSIEGGQNYGYTF.

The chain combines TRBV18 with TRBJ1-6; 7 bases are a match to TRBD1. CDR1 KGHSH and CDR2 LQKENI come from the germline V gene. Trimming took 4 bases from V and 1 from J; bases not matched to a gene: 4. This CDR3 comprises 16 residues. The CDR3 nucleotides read TGTGCCAGCTCACAATTACAGGGGTCCTATAATTCACCCCTCCACTTT. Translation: CASSQLQGSYNSPLHF.

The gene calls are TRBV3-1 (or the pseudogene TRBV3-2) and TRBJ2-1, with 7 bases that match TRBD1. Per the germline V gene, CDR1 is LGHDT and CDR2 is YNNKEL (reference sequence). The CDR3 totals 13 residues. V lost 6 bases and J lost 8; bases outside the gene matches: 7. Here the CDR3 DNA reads TGTGCCAGCAGTCGGACAGGAGGAGATGAGCAGTTCTTC. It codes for CASSRTGGDEQFF.

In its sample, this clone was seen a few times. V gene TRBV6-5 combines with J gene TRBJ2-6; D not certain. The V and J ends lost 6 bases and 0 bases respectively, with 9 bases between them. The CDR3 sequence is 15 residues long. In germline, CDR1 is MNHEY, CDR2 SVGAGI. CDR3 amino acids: CASRDISSGANVLTF. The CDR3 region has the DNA TGTGCCAGCAGAGACATATCCTCTGGGGCCAACGTCCTGACTTTC.

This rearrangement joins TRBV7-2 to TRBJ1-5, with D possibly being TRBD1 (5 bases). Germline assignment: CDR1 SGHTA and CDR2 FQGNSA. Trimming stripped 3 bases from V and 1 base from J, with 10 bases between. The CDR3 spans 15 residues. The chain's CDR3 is CASSLQGTSNQPQHF. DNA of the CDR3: TGTGCCAGCAGCTTGCAGGGTACGAGCAATCAGCCCCAGCATTTT.

CDR3 nucleotides: TGTGCCAGCAGGACGGGGGATTTGAACACTGAAGCTTTCTTT. This sequence encodes CASRTGDLNTEAFF. J is TRBJ1-1 and V is TRBV6-6; tentative D call: TRBD1 (5 bases). The CDR3 consists of 14 residues. Trimming pared 6 bases from V and 0 bases from J, leaving 11 bases between. Germline V gene sequence: CDR1 MNHNY, CDR2 SVGAGI (reference sequence).

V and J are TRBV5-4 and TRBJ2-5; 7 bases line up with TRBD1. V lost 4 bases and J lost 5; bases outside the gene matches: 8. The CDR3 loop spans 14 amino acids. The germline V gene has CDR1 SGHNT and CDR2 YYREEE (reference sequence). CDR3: CASSTTGAGETQYF. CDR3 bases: TGTGCCAGCAGCACTACAGGGGCAGGGGAGACCCAGTACTTC. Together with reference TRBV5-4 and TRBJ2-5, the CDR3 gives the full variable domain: ETGVTQSPTHLIKTRGQQVTLRCSSQSGHNTVSWYQQALGQGPQFIFQYYREEENGRGNFPPRFSGLQFPNYSSELNVNALELDDSALYLCASSTTGAGETQYFGPGTRLLVL.

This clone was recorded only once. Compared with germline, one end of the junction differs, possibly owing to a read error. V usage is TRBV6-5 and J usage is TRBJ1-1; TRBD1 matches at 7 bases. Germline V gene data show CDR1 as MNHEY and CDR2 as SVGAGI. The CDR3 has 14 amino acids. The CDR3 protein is CASTYRQGNTEAFF. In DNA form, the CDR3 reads TGTGCCAGCACTTACAGACAGGGTAACACTGAAGCTTTCTTT.

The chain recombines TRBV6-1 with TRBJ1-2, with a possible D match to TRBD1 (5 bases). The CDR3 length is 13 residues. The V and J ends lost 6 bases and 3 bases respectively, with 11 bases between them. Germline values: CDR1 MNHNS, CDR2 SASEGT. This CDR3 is CASSFDSHYGYTF. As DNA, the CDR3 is TGTGCCAGCAGCTTTGACAGTCACTATGGCTACACCTTC.

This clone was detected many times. The chain's CDR3 is CASSQDRSSGGAKFF. Written as DNA, the CDR3 is TGCGCCAGCAGCCAAGATCGGTCTAGCGGGGGGGCCAAGTTCTTC. The V gene is TRBV4-3, the J gene TRBJ2-1, with 12 bases identical to TRBD2. Germline CDR1 is LGHNA and CDR2 is YSLEER. This CDR3 is built from 15 residues. V trimming: 0 bases; J trimming: 14 bases; junction bases outside the gene matches: 8.

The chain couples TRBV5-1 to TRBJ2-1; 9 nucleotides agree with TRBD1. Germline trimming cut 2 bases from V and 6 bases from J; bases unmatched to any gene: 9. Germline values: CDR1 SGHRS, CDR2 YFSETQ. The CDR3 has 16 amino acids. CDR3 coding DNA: TGCGCCAGCAGCTTAGATCCCGGGACAGGGACCAATGAGCAGTTCTTC. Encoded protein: CASSLDPGTGTNEQFF.

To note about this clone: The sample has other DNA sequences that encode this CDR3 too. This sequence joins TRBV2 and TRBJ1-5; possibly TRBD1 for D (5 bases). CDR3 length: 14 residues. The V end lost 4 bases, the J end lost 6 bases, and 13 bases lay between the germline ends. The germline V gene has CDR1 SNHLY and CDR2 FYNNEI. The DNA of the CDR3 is TGTGCCAGCAGTGGGCAGGGAATTGGTCAGCCCCAGCATTTT. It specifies CASSGQGIGQPQHF.

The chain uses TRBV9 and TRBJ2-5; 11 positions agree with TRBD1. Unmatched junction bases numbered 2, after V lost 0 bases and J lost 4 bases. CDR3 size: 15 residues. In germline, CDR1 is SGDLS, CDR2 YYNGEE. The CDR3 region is CASSVVGTGGETQYF. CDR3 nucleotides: TGTGCCAGCAGCGTAGTAGGGACAGGGGGAGAGACCCAGTACTTC.

CDR3: CASSLEAGGKNIQYF. In DNA, the CDR3 is TGTGCCAGCAGCTTGGAGGCAGGGGGAAAAAACATTCAGTACTTC. The V gene is TRBV5-5, the J gene TRBJ2-4; 7 bases are shared with TRBD1. There are 15 residues in the CDR3. From germline, CDR1 is SGHKS and CDR2 YYEKEE (reference sequence). The J segment lost 4 bases and the V segment lost 0 bases, leaving 4 bases of the junction unmatched.